The source of this T cell receptor (beta chain) is a study of T cells in localized non-small cell lung cancer. As to this clone: Its target is not known.

Generated by immunoSEQ multiplex PCR, the TCRdb table keeps only in-frame clones and is missing some. Found here are under 55,000 clones, about 91% of them singletons; the top ten hold roughly 10%. CDR3 length equals 13 residues. V dropped 11 bases and J dropped 3 bases, with 13 bases sitting between them. Germline loops: CDR1 MDHEN, CDR2 SYDVKM. Findings of the study overall: Uninvolved nearby lung showed the greatest T cell clonality, exceeding that found in tumor. Longer survival (overall) was linked to higher T cell density in blood. Heterogeneity remains possible, as sequencing covered one tumor region only. A median approximately 57 of the top 100 tumor clones appeared in adjacent lung.

The origin of this receptor is a woman aged 35 to 70 with stage II lung adenocarcinoma. The gene calls are TRBV28 and TRBJ2-2; no clear D gene. The material was PBMCs, obtained before any cancer treatment. This CDR3 reads CAGIDGDTGELFF. The CDR3, as DNA: TGTGCCGGGATCGACGGTGACACCGGGGAGCTGTTTTTT.